Below are 32 T cell receptor beta chains sequenced from a single sample in a study of T-cell memory formation after mild COVID-19. TCRdb re-analysed the 5' RACE reads in MiXCR, keeping a single row per CDR3 protein. The table records approximately 400,000 distinct CDR3 sequences, 20% to 30% of them present only once. Sequences were obtained from PBMCs or a T cell subset sorted from them (not recorded which). Receptors were obtained from an adult woman who had mild COVID-19 (a few samples of this study predate the infection). Cell type and time point are not known.

The gene calls are TRBV7-2 and TRBJ2-5; D unclear. The CDR3 spans 16 residues. Germline assignment: CDR1 SGHTA and CDR2 FQGNSA. V was trimmed by 2 bases and J by 1 base, leaving 14 bases between them. The CDR3 is CASSLNPARPQETQYF. The CDR3 DNA follows: TGTGCCAGCAGCTTAAACCCGGCTAGACCCCAAGAGACCCAGTACTTC.

As DNA, the CDR3 is TGCGCCAGCAGCTCCAGGACAGGGGTGGACTATGGCTACACCTTC. This gives the protein CASSSRTGVDYGYTF. This chain joins TRBV5-1 and TRBJ1-2, with 9 bases aligning to TRBD1. The V gene end was trimmed by 3 bases and the J gene end by 3 bases; junction bases not matched to a gene: 6. The CDR3 extends over 15 amino acids. CDR1 and CDR2 (germline): SGHRS, YFSETQ.

The rearrangement uses TRBV6-2 or TRBV6-3 and TRBJ2-1; 11 nucleotides agree with TRBD2. Unmatched junction bases numbered 5, after V lost 11 bases and J lost 5 bases. The length of the CDR3 is 13 residues. The germline CDR1 and CDR2 sequences are MNHEY and SVGEGT. The CDR3 region is CAVSSGRNNEQFF. The CDR3 nucleotides are TGTGCCGTTTCTAGCGGGAGGAACAATGAGCAGTTCTTC.

This clonotype was recorded once. The chain joins TRBV2 to TRBJ2-5; D is unresolved. Trimming left V 4 bases short and J 2 bases short, with 11 bases between. The CDR3 spans 14 residues. Germline V gene sequence: CDR1 SNHLY, CDR2 FYNNEI. The CDR3 region has the DNA TGTGCCAGCAGTGTAAGGCTGGGTCAAGAGACCCAGTACTTC. This translates into CASSVRLGQETQYF.

V is TRBV20-1 and J is TRBJ2-3; D not certain. V was pared by 0 bases and J by 6 bases, with 10 bases between. Germline V lookup: CDR1 DFQATT, CDR2 SNEGSKA (reference sequence). The CDR3 has 13 amino acids. CDR3 region: CSAREGIRDTQYF. The CDR3, as DNA: TGCAGTGCTAGAGAAGGGATCAGGGATACGCAGTATTTT.

The V and J genes are TRBV12-3 or TRBV12-4 and TRBJ2-7, with D perhaps matching TRBD1 or TRBD2 (5 bases each). Trimming stripped 4 bases from V and 3 bases from J, with 10 bases between. The CDR3 loop spans 13 amino acids. The CDR3 sequence is CASSSGRLYEQYF. The CDR3 bases are TGTGCCAGCAGTTCGGGACGTCTCTACGAGCAGTACTTC.

This clonotype was seen a handful of times. The CDR3 bases are TGCAGTGCAAGACACCTATACAATGAGCAGTTCTTC. Translating gives CSARHLYNEQFF. The genes are TRBV20-1 and TRBJ2-1; D remains unclear. Germline V gives CDR1 DFQATT, CDR2 SNEGSKA (reference sequence). There are 12 residues in the CDR3. Trimming took off 6 bases at V and 4 bases at J, with 10 bases between the two ends.

This chain uses TRBV20-1 with TRBJ2-3, with D possibly TRBD2 on 6 matching bases. The CDR3 has 17 residues. Germline V lookup: CDR1 DFQATT, CDR2 SNEGSKA (reference sequence). Trimming pared 4 bases from V and 5 bases from J, leaving 25 bases between. The CDR3 region has the DNA TGCAGTGCTAACCCCTATGGCGGAGGGTTAAAAGGAGATACGCAGTATTTT. Translating it yields CSANPYGGGLKGDTQYF.

This clonotype came up a few times. The chain combines TRBV20-1 with TRBJ1-1; D is uncertain. The V and J ends lost 0 bases and 0 bases respectively, with 8 bases between them. This CDR3 region has 14 residues. Germline-derived CDR1 and CDR2 are DFQATT and SNEGSKA (reference sequence). The CDR3 bases are TGCAGTGCTAGAGATTCGAGGTTGAACACTGAAGCTTTCTTT. Its protein is CSARDSRLNTEAFF.

This clonotype was counted between two and nine times. The chain employs TRBV7-8 and TRBJ1-2; 10 bases are shared with TRBD1. With V trimmed by 5 bases and J by 8 bases, 11 bases remained unmatched. This CDR3 has 15 amino acids. The germline CDR1 and CDR2 sequences are SGHVS and FQNEAQ. CDR3 sequence reads: CASSPRDRGLVGYTF. CDR3 in DNA: TGTGCCAGCAGCCCCCGGGACAGGGGTTTAGTAGGCTACACCTTC.

A few counts support this clonotype. The chain is built from TRBV12-3 or TRBV12-4 and TRBJ2-1, with D possibly called TRBD1 or TRBD2 (5 bases each). Trimming removed 6 bases at V and 9 bases at J, with 18 bases between. The CDR3 consists of 14 residues. Here the CDR3 reads CASRQEGPNSEQFF. CDR3 sequence (DNA): TGTGCCAGCAGGCAAGAGGGGCCAAATTCTGAGCAGTTCTTC.

The chain carries TRBV5-1 and TRBJ2-1, with 8 bases lining up with TRBD1. The V gene end was trimmed by 4 bases and the J gene end by 9 bases; junction bases not matched to a gene: 9. CDR1 and CDR2 (germline): SGHRS, YFSETQ. This CDR3 has 14 residues. The DNA for the CDR3 is TGCGCCAGCAGCCCGCGACAGGGGACGGGTGAGCAGTTCTTC. Translating it yields CASSPRQGTGEQFF. The complete variable domain, with remaining parts taken from reference TRBV5-1 and TRBJ2-1, reads KAGVTQTPRYLIKTRGQQVTLSCSPISGHRSVSWYQQTPGQGLQFLFEYFSETQRNKGNFPGRFSGRQFSNSRSEMNVSTLELGDSALYLCASSPRQGTGEQFFGPGTRLTVL.

In this sample, this clonotype turned up a few times. V is TRBV7-2 and J is TRBJ2-1; D unclear. CDR3 length equals 16 residues. V was pared by 6 bases and J by 0 bases, with 15 bases between. The germline CDR1 and CDR2 sequences are SGHTA and FQGNSA. The CDR3 DNA is TGTGCCAGCAGAATATCAACCTGGAGCTCCTACAATGAGCAGTTCTTC. It is translated as CASRISTWSSYNEQFF.

The chain couples TRBV6-6 to TRBJ2-6, with D unclear. Germline CDR1 and CDR2: MNHNY and SVGAGI (reference sequence). V was cut by 4 bases and J by 0 bases, with 10 bases left in between. The CDR3 runs 16 residues. The CDR3: CASSFRVSSGANVLTF. The DNA for the CDR3 is TGTGCCAGCAGTTTTCGGGTCTCCTCTGGGGCCAACGTCCTGACTTTC.

The chain carries TRBV5-1 and TRBJ2-3; the match to TRBD1 covers 9 bases. Germline assignment: CDR1 SGHRS and CDR2 YFSETQ. This CDR3 is 15 amino acids long. V shed 4 bases and J 5 bases; nucleotides not matched to a gene: 8. For the CDR3, the DNA is TGCGCCAGCAGCCCTCGGACAGGGGAACAAGATACGCAGTATTTT. Its protein product is CASSPRTGEQDTQYF. The full variable domain, in which reference TRBV5-1 and TRBJ2-3 provide the parts outside the CDR3, is KAGVTQTPRYLIKTRGQQVTLSCSPISGHRSVSWYQQTPGQGLQFLFEYFSETQRNKGNFPGRFSGRQFSNSRSEMNVSTLELGDSALYLCASSPRTGEQDTQYFGPGTRLTVL.

This chain uses TRBV10-3 with TRBJ2-7; 9 bases line up with TRBD1. This CDR3 contains 14 residues. Trimming took 6 bases from V and 0 from J; bases not matched to a gene: 3. CDR1 is ENHRY, CDR2 SYGVKD, per germline. The CDR3, as DNA: TGTGCCATCAGGGGGGACAGGGACTCCTACGAGCAGTACTTC. Amino acids: CAIRGDRDSYEQYF.

The chain has TRBV6-1 and TRBJ1-1; D uncertain. Germline assignment: CDR1 MNHNS and CDR2 SASEGT. The CDR3 is 13 residues long. V was clipped by 6 bases and J by 1 base, with 9 bases between them. CDR3 in amino acids: CASRPDTNTEAFF. The CDR3 DNA sequence: TGTGCCAGCAGACCCGACACGAACACTGAAGCTTTCTTT.

This clonotype was detected a few times. This rearrangement joins TRBV7-6 to TRBJ1-1; a possible D gene is TRBD1 (6 bases). The CDR3 loop spans 17 amino acids. Deletions cut 1 base from V and 1 base from J, with 16 bases between. Germline CDR1 SGHVS, CDR2 FNYEAQ. This CDR3 reads CASSLGFGGPGNTEAFF. The DNA for the CDR3 is TGTGCCAGCAGCTTAGGATTCGGGGGGCCGGGGAACACTGAAGCTTTCTTT.

This rearrangement joins TRBV12-3 or TRBV12-4 to TRBJ2-7; maybe TRBD1 (6 bases). The CDR3 is 14 amino acids. V was pared by 8 bases and J by 6 bases, with 20 bases between. This chain's CDR3 is CASGTGQGRSEQYF. The DNA for the CDR3 is TGTGCCAGCGGGACGGGGCAGGGGAGATCCGAGCAGTACTTC.

V usage is TRBV6-1 and J usage is TRBJ1-6, with D unresolved. Germline V gene data show CDR1 as MNHNS and CDR2 as SASEGT. V was shortened by 3 bases and J by 9 bases, with 9 bases between the two germline ends. The CDR3 spans 13 residues. CDR3 sequence: CASSDRRPSPLHF. The CDR3 coding sequence is TGTGCCAGCAGTGACAGAAGGCCTTCACCCCTCCACTTT.

This sequence joins TRBV24-1 and TRBJ2-1; 10 nucleotides agree with TRBD2. The ends lost 4 bases at V and 7 bases at J; junction bases unmatched: 9. The CDR3 loop spans 16 amino acids. Germline values: CDR1 KGHDR, CDR2 SFDVKD. CDR3 sequence reads: CATSDITSGIGNEQFF. For the CDR3, the DNA is TGTGCCACCAGTGACATAACTAGCGGGATAGGGAATGAGCAGTTCTTC.

Only a few counts were recorded for this clonotype. This sequence joins TRBV7-3 and TRBJ2-1, with D possibly TRBD2 on 5 matching bases. Germline assignment: CDR1 SGHTA and CDR2 FQGTGA. The ends were cut back, 0 bases at V and 7 bases at J, with 10 bases in the middle. The CDR3 runs 14 residues. The CDR3 DNA is TGTGCCAGCAGCTTAACGCAGGTAGCGAATGAGCAGTTCTTC. Translated, it gives CASSLTQVANEQFF.

The V call is TRBV18, the J call TRBJ2-5, with D possibly TRBD2 on 5 matching bases. This CDR3 is 14 amino acids long. V dropped 6 bases and J dropped 5 bases, with 16 bases sitting between them. Germline CDR1 KGHSH, CDR2 LQKENI. The CDR3 spells CASSLQAGKETQYF. The CDR3 bases are TGTGCCAGCTCCCTGCAGGCCGGGAAGGAGACCCAGTACTTC. Together with reference TRBV18 and TRBJ2-5, the CDR3 gives the full variable domain: NAGVMQNPRHLVRRRGQEARLRCSPMKGHSHVYWYRQLPEEGLKFMVYLQKENIIDESGMPKERFSAEFPKEGPSILRIQQVVRGDSAAYFCASSLQAGKETQYFGPGTRLLVL.

CDR3 loop: CASRAAGGSTEAFF. CDR3 nucleotide sequence: TGTGCCAGCAGGGCGGCGGGGGGCTCCACTGAAGCTTTCTTT. The chain carries TRBV6-5 and TRBJ1-1, with D tentatively TRBD1 (6 bases). Trimming stripped 6 bases from V and 4 bases from J, with 15 bases between. The CDR3 is 14 residues long. The germline CDR1 and CDR2 sequences are MNHEY and SVGAGI.

The chain carries TRBV5-1 and TRBJ2-1; TRBD1 is a possible D gene (6 bases). The CDR3 covers 14 residues. CDR1 and CDR2 from the germline V gene are SGHRS and YFSETQ. Trimming stripped 7 bases from V and 8 bases from J, with 19 bases between. This CDR3 reads CASRLGTPLDEQFF. DNA of the CDR3: TGCGCCAGCCGGTTGGGGACACCTTTGGATGAGCAGTTCTTC.

The gene calls are TRBV25-1 and TRBJ1-2; D is unresolved. Trimming shortened V by 4 bases and J by 3 bases, and 15 bases separated the two germline ends. This CDR3 has 15 residues. The germline CDR1 and CDR2 sequences are MGHDK and SYGVNS. The CDR3 coding sequence is TGTGCCAGCAGTGGACTAGGAGGGCAGCACTATGGCTACACCTTC. This sequence encodes CASSGLGGQHYGYTF.

The chain is built from TRBV24-1 and TRBJ2-7; possibly TRBD1 for D (6 bases). The CDR3 loop spans 14 amino acids. The V and J ends lost 3 bases and 2 bases respectively, with 10 bases between them. Germline-derived CDR1 and CDR2 are KGHDR and SFDVKD. CDR3 DNA: TGTGCCACCAGTGATAAGGGGGTGGCCTACGAGCAGTACTTC. Translation: CATSDKGVAYEQYF.

This clonotype was seen a handful of times. The chain carries TRBV5-5 and TRBJ2-4; no firm D call. The CDR3 is made up of 19 amino acids. Trimming cost V 0 bases and J 6 bases, with 25 bases left between them. The germline CDR1 and CDR2 sequences are SGHKS and YYEKEE (reference sequence). The CDR3: CASSLDLGWQKGRGNIQYF. The CDR3 DNA reads as TGTGCCAGCAGCTTGGACCTTGGCTGGCAGAAGGGCCGCGGAAACATTCAGTACTTC. The full variable domain, its missing parts supplied by reference TRBV5-5 and TRBJ2-4, is DAGVTQSPTHLIKTRGQQVTLRCSPISGHKSVSWYQQVLGQGPQFIFQYYEKEERGRGNFPDRFSARQFPNYSSELNVNALLLGDSALYLCASSLDLGWQKGRGNIQYFGAGTRLSVL.

J is TRBJ1-4 and V is TRBV21-1; TRBD1 was called by the table and not checked on the DNA. TRBV21-1 is reported as a pseudogene. This CDR3 is 16 amino acids long. The CDR3 sequence is CASSKGSGAANEKLFF. The CDR3 nucleotides read TGTGCCAGCAGCAAAGGTTCAGGGGCGGCTAATGAAAAACTGTTTTTT.

The chain carries TRBV2 and TRBJ1-1, with 7 bases aligning to TRBD1. V lost 7 bases and J lost 1; bases outside the gene matches: 3. Germline CDR1 reads SNHLY; CDR2 reads FYNNEI. The CDR3 has 13 amino acids. CDR3 region: CASMKGANTEAFF. The CDR3 DNA reads TGTGCCAGCATGAAGGGGGCGAACACTGAAGCTTTCTTT.

The chain recombines TRBV7-2 with TRBJ2-7; weak D call: TRBD1 (6 bases). From germline, CDR1 is SGHTA and CDR2 FQGNSA. The CDR3 has 14 amino acids. V was pared by 2 bases and J by 6 bases, with 14 bases between. CDR3 sequence reads: CASSLRYREGEQYF. The CDR3 DNA is TGTGCCAGCAGCTTAAGGTACAGGGAAGGCGAGCAGTACTTC. The full variable domain, with the rest looked up from reference TRBV7-2 and TRBJ2-7, is GAGVSQSPSNKVTEKGKDVELRCDPISGHTALYWYRQSLGQGLEFLIYFQGNSAPDKSGLPSDRFSAERTGGSVSTLTIQRTQQEDSAVYLCASSLRYREGEQYFGPGTRLTVT.

This clonotype was detected ten times or more. The chain has TRBV20-1 and TRBJ1-1, with 7 positions matching TRBD1. Germline values: CDR1 DFQATT, CDR2 SNEGSKA (reference sequence). With V trimmed by 3 bases and J by 2 bases, 6 bases remained unmatched. The CDR3 has 14 residues. Here the CDR3 reads CSARSTGINTEAFF. DNA for the CDR3: TGCAGTGCTAGGTCGACAGGGATAAACACTGAAGCTTTCTTT.